This T cell receptor (beta chain) comes out of a study of blood T cells in healthy people across ages. The study's findings and limits: TCR beta diversity correlated strongly with naive T cell percentage.

Together with a sample-barcoded 5' primer, a J-beta primer mix was included in a second PCR lasting roughly 7 to 11 cycles. TCRdb re-called the 5' RACE reads through MiXCR, storing one row per CDR3 protein. Here the sample spans 600,000 or so distinct CDR3 sequences, roughly 43% being singletons. Germline-derived CDR1 and CDR2 are KGHSH and LQKENI. V was cut by 1 base and J by 0 bases, with 3 bases left in between. There are 14 residues in the CDR3. On this clonotype: The antigen is not known.

Sequenced material: blood. The sequence was collected from an elderly man in good health. The rearrangement links TRBV18 to TRBJ2-2; D unresolved. CDR3 sequence (DNA): TGTGCCAGCTCACCACAGTCGAACACCGGGGAGCTGTTTTTT. It yields the protein CASSPQSNTGELFF.